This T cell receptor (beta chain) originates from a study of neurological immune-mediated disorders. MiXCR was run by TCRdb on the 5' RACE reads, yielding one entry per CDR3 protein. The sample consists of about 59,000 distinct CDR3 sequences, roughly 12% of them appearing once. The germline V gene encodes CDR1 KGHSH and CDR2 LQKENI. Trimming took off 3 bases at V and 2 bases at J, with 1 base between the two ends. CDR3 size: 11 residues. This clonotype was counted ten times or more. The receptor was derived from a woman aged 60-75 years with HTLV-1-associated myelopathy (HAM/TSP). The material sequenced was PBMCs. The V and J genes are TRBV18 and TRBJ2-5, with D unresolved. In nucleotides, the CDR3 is TGTGCCAGCTCACCTCAAGAGACCCAGTACTTC. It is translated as CASSPQETQYF.